The source of this T cell receptor (beta chain) is a study of CD8+CD57+ T cells in acquired aplastic anemia. Study-wide background: DNA per sorted CD4+ or CD8+ sample ranged about 0.17 to 27.4 ug, averaging 3.2 ug. Study observations and caveats: Patients and controls were found to share 25 to 35 CD8+ CDR3 sequences.

The template for TCR beta VDJ and CDR3 sequence profiling was genomic DNA. TCRdb reprocessed the reads via MiXCR and lists one record per CDR3 protein. The table includes about 150,000 distinct CDR3 sequences, around half detected once. Patients who underwent sequencing had shown CD8+CD57+ cell expansion by flow cytometry. CDR3 size: 17 residues. With V trimmed by 3 bases and J by 0 bases, 5 bases remained unmatched. Per the germline V gene, CDR1 is WNHNN and CDR2 is SYGVQD (reference sequence). To note about this clonotype: Its antigen is currently unknown.

The chain uses TRBV10-1 and TRBJ2-3; 11 bases match TRBD2. The TCR originated in a human donor with aplastic anemia. The sample comprised sorted CD4+, CD8+, or CD8+CD57+ T cells (not recorded which) from PBMCs. The CDR3 region is CASSDLTSGESTDTQYF. In nucleotides, the CDR3 is TGCGCCAGCAGTGACCTGACTAGCGGGGAGAGCACAGATACGCAGTATTTT.